The present entry profiles one T cell receptor beta chain with its context. Its antigen is not known. In the PCR, 60 Vbeta and 13 Jbeta primers were used. Measured with immunoSEQ multiplex PCR; TCRdb has only the in-frame clones, and not every one. The sample consists of some 150,000 clones, around three quarters of them appearing once. The sample originates from a study of cytomegalovirus exposure and HLA in healthy donors. Study information: Researchers found that 81% of a few hundred genotyped donors fell within the Caucasian-associated ancestry cluster. The study, taken as a whole, reports: HLA alleles showed associations with roughly 17,000 TCR beta sequences in a later analysis, at a 0.05 false discovery rate. Upon later analysis, HLA-associated TCR beta chains proved more clonally expanded than other, equally common chains.

Germline loops: CDR1 DFQATT, CDR2 SNEGSKA (reference sequence). Trimming cost V 6 bases and J 5 bases, with 8 bases left between them. The CDR3 contains 11 residues. The chain couples TRBV20-1 to TRBJ2-1, with D uncertain. The TCR comes from a man aged 35 to 55 in good health and CMV-seropositive. Sequencing was carried out using PBMCs. For the CDR3, the DNA is TGCAGTGCAACTCAAGACAATGAGCAGTTCTTC. This gives the protein CSATQDNEQFF.